A selection of T cell receptor beta chains follows, all from one sample in a study of T cells in Graves' hyperthyroidism and ophthalmopathy. TCRdb re-called the multiplex PCR reads with MiXCR, one entry per CDR3 protein. The table records about 500,000 distinct CDR3 sequences, 16% of them present only once. The sample taken for sequencing was blood. These TCRs come from a woman between 18 and 30 years old with Graves' hyperthyroidism. Each CDR3 is given with its conserved first and last residue. A D gene is named only where the DNA matches it firmly. Rows may omit the clone size; those that give it use once, few, many or a size class.

TRBD1	TRBV7-9	14	TRBJ2-5	few	CASSRGTVQETQYF	TGTGCCAGCAGCCGAGGGACAGTCCAAGAGACCCAGTACTTC
.	TRBV14	14	TRBJ2-1	many	CASSQDLVYNEQFF	TGTGCCAGCAGCCAAGATCTGGTCTACAATGAGCAGTTCTTC
.	TRBV19	14	TRBJ1-2	many	CASNGGASSRGYTF	TGTGCCAGTAACGGGGGCGCGTCTTCCCGGGGCTACACCTTC
.	TRBV15	14	TRBJ1-1	.	CATSRDASSLEAFF	TGTGCCACCAGCAGAGATGCCTCAAGCCTTGAAGCTTTCTTT
.	TRBV4-3	16	TRBJ1-2	.	CASSQALAQANYGYTF	TGCGCCAGCAGCCAAGCTTTGGCACAAGCTAACTATGGCTACACCTTC
TRBD1	TRBV7-2	15	TRBJ2-3	many	CASSLAGTGGDTQYF	TGTGCCAGCAGCTTAGCCGGGACAGGTGGTGATACGCAGTATTTT
.	TRBV7-2	13	TRBJ2-5	.	CASSLVNQETQYF	TGTGCCAGCAGCTTAGTTAACCAAGAGACCCAGTACTTC
.	TRBV20-1	13	TRBJ1-1	many	CSARPGGNTEAFF	TGCAGTGCTAGACCGGGGGGGAACACTGAAGCTTTCTTT
.	TRBV5-1	16	TRBJ2-1	.	CASSPKGWGPGGEQFF	TGCGCCAGCAGCCCTAAGGGGTGGGGGCCGGGGGGTGAGCAGTTCTTC
.	TRBV2	11	TRBJ2-7	many	CASRVSYEQYF	TGTGCCAGCAGGGTCTCCTACGAGCAGTACTTC
.	TRBV3-1	15	TRBJ1-1	.	CASSQSGWGDTEAFF	TGTGCCAGCAGCCAATCCGGGTGGGGGGACACTGAAGCTTTCTTT
.	TRBV12-3/TRBV12-4	14	TRBJ1-2	.	CASSTSADLYGYTF	TGTGCCAGCAGTACCTCGGCAGATTTATATGGCTACACCTTC
TRBD2	TRBV6-1	16	TRBJ2-5	few	CASSLTGLAGVKTQYF	TGTGCCAGCAGCCTTACAGGACTAGCGGGTGTAAAGACCCAGTACTTC
TRBD1	TRBV11-2	15	TRBJ1-4	many	CASSTRQGASEKLFF	TGTGCCAGCAGCACCAGACAGGGTGCTAGTGAAAAACTGTTTTTT
.	TRBV4-1	18	TRBJ1-5	.	CASSQAFPRGMPNQPQHF	TGCGCCAGCAGCCAAGCCTTCCCCAGGGGTATGCCTAATCAGCCCCAGCATTTT
TRBD2	TRBV18	14	TRBJ2-7	many	CASSPEREVHEQYF	TGTGCCAGCTCACCAGAACGGGAGGTCCACGAGCAGTACTTC